This T cell receptor (beta chain) was captured by sequencing in a study of blood T cell repertoires in COVID-19. Study-wide background: The samples span acute and convalescent COVID-19 from the United States, Italy and Spain. The cDNA or gDNA used as material had been derived from T cells, B-cell-depleted T cells, or PBMCs.

Sequencing used immunoSEQ multiplex PCR; TCRdb keeps in-frame clones, though not all of them. This sample has approximately 98,000 clones; approximately 88% occur once, and the top ten carry under 3%. Germline V gives CDR1 SEHNR, CDR2 FQNEAQ (reference sequence). The CDR3 contains 14 residues. V shed 7 bases, J shed 4 bases, and the junction held 7 bases outside the gene matches. The gene calls are TRBV7-9 and TRBJ2-5, with 9 bases lining up with TRBD1. The clonotype originates from a human donor in a cohort sampled during active COVID-19. Material for sequencing was peripheral blood. CDR3 bases: TGTGCCAGCATCACGGACAGGGGAGGAGAGACCCAGTACTTC. Translating gives CASITDRGGETQYF.